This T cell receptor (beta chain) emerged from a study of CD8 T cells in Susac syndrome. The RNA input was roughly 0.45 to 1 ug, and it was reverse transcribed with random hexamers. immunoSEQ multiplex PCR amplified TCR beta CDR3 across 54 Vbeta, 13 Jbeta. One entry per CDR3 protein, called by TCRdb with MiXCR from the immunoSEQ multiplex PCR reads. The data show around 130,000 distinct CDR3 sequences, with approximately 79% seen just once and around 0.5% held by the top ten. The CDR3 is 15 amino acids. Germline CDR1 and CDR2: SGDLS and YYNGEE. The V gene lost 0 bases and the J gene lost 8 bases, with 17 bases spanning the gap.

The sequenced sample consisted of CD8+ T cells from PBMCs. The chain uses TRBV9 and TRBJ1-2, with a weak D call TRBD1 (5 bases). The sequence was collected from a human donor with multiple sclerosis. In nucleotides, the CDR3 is TGTGCCAGCAGCGTAGGGAGATCCGGGGCGGTCGGCTACACCTTC. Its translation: CASSVGRSGAVGYTF.